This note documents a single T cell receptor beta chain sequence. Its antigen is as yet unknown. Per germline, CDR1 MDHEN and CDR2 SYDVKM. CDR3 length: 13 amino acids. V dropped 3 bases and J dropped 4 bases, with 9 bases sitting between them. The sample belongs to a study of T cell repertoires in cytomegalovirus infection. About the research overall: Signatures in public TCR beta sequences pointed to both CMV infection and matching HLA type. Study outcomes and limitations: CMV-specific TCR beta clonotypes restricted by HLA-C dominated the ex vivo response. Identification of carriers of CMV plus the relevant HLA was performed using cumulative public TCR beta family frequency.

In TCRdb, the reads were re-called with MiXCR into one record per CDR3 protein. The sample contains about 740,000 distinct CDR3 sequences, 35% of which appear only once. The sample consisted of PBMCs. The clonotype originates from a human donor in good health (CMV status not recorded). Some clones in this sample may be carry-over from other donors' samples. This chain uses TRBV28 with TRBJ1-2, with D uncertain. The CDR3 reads CASSLSNSYGYTF. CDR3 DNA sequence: TGTGCCAGCAGTTTGAGTAACAGCTATGGCTACACCTTC.